The clone carrying this T cell receptor (beta chain) was found many times. Other DNA sequences in the sample encode the same CDR3. Per germline, CDR1 DFQATT and CDR2 SNEGSKA (reference sequence). V was cut by 6 bases and J by 0 bases, with 8 bases left in between. The CDR3 has 13 amino acids. This specimen comes from a study of metastatic and nonmetastatic thyroid tumors. Study-wide context: Blood and tumor or nodule tissue repertoires from malignant and benign thyroid patients were compared.

Among the patients, none had received any treatment before thyroid surgery. TCRdb re-clonotyped the PCR reads through MiXCR. This sample has around 35,000 clones; about 16% occur once, and the top ten carry almost 3.5%. The source is a female donor with papillary thyroid cancer or a benign thyroid nodule (not recorded which). Some clones in this sample may be carry-over from other donors' samples. J is TRBJ1-4 and V is TRBV20-1; the D gene is possibly TRBD1 (6 bases). The sequencing sample was made of blood. As DNA, the CDR3 is TGCAGTGCCAACAGGGCAACTAATGAAAAACTGTTTTTT. It encodes CSANRATNEKLFF.